The clone carrying this TCR beta chain was seen many times. These data come from a study of early T cells in non-severe SARS-CoV-2 infection. Study-wide context: With bulk RNA from unsorted whole blood as input, sequencing yielded unpaired chains.

Unique molecular identifiers were attached to individual cDNA molecules. TCRdb re-called the 5' RACE reads with MiXCR, one entry per CDR3 protein. The repertoire consists of roughly 40,000 distinct CDR3 sequences, with nearly 7.5% occurring once and the leading ten covering just over 8%. Material for sequencing was whole blood. This sequence originates from an adult who was a healthcare worker with PCR-confirmed SARS-CoV-2 infection or an uninfected control (not recorded which).

The CDR3 spells CSATLPLAGSTDTQYF. CDR3 coding DNA: TGCAGTGCTACACTCCCGCTAGCGGGCTCCACAGATACGCAGTATTTT. The V and J genes are TRBV20-1 and TRBJ2-3; 8 bases line up with TRBD2. Germline loops: CDR1 DFQATT, CDR2 SNEGSKA (reference sequence). Trimming at V came to 4 bases and at J to 2 bases, leaving 11 bases not matched to a gene. The CDR3 runs to 16 residues.